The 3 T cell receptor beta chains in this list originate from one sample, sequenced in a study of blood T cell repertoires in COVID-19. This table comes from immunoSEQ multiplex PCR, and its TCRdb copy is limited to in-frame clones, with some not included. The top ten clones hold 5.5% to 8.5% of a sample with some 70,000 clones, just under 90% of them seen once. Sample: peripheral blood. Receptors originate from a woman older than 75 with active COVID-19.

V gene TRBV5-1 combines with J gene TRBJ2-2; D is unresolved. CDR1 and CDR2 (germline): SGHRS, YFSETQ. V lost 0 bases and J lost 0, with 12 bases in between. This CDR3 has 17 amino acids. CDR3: CASSLEAEVSNTGELFF. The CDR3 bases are TGCGCCAGCAGCTTGGAAGCCGAGGTCTCGAACACCGGGGAGCTGTTTTTT.

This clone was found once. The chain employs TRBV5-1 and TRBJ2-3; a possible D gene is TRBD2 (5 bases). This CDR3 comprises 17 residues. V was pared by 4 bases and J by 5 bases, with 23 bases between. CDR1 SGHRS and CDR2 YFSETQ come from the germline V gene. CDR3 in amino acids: CASSQMRVGLDKDTQYF. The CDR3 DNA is TGCGCCAGCAGCCAGATGCGGGTTGGTCTAGACAAAGATACGCAGTATTTT.

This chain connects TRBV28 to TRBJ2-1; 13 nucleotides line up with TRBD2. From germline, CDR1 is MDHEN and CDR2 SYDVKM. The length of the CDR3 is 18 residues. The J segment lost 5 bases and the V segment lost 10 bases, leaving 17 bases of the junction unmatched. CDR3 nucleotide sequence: TGTGCCAACAGGGGTGGGACTAGCGGGAATCAACGTCACAATGAGCAGTTCTTC. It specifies CANRGGTSGNQRHNEQFF.